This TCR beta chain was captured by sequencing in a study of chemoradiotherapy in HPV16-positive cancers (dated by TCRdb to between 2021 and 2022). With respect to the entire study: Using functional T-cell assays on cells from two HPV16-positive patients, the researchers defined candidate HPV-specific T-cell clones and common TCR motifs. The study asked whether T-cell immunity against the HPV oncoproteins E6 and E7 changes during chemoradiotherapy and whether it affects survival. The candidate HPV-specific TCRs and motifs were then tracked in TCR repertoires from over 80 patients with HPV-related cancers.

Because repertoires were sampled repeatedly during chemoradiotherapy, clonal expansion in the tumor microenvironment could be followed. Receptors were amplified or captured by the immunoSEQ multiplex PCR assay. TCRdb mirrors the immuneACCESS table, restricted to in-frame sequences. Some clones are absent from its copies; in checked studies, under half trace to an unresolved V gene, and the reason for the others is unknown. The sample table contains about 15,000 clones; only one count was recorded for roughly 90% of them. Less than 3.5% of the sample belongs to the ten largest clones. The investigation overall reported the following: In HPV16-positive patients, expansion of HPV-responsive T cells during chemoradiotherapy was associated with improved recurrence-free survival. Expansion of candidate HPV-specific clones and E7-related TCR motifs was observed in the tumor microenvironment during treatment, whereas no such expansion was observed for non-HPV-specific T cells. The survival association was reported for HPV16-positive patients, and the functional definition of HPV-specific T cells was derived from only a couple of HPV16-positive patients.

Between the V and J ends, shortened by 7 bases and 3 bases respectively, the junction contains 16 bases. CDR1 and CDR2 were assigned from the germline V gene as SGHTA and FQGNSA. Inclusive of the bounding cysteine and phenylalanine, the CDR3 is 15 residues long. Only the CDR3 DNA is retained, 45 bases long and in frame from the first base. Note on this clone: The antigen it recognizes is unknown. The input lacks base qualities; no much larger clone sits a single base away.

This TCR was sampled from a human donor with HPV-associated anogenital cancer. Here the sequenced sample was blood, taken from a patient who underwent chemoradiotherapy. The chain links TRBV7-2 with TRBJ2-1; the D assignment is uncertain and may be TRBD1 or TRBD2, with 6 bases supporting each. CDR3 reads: CASTPRGQIYNEQFF. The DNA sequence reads TGTGCCAGCACACCCCGGGGGCAGATCTACAATGAGCAGTTCTTC.